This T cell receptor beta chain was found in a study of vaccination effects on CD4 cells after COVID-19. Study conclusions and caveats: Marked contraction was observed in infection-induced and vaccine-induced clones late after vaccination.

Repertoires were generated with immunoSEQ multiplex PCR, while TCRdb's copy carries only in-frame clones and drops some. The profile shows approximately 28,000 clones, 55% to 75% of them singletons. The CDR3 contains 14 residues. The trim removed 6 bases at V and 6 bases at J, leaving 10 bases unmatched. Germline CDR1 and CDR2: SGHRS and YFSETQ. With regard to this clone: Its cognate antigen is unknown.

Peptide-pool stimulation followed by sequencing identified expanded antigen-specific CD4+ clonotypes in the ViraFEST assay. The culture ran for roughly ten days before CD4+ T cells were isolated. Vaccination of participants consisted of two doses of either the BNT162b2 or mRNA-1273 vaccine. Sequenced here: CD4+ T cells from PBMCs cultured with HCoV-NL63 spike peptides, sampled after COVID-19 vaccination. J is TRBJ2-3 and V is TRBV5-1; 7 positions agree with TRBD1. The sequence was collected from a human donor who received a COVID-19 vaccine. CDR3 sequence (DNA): TGCGCCAGCAATCAGAGGACAGGAATGGATACGCAGTATTTT. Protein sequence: CASNQRTGMDTQYF.